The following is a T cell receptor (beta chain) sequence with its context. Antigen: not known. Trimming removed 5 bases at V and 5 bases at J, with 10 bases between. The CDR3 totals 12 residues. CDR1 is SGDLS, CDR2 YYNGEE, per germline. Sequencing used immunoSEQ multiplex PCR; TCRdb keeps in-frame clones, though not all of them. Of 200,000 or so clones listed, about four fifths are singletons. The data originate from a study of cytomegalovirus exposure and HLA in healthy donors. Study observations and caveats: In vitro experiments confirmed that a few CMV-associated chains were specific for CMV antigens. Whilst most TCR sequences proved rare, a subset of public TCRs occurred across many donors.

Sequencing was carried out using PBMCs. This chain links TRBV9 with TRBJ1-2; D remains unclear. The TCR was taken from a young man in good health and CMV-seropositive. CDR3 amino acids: CASRGTRYGYTF. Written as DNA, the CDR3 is TGTGCCAGCAGGGGAACTAGGTATGGCTACACCTTC.